This T cell receptor (beta chain) emerged from a study of human T cells and chemical hapten exposure. On the study more broadly: Patients additionally received therapeutic doses of diphenylcyclopropenone on the scalp once a week, and this continued throughout the approximately 24-week study.

MiXCR, applied by TCRdb to the RACE reads, yields one record per CDR3 protein. The profile shows tens of thousands of distinct CDR3 sequences, 9.4% of them singletons. This clonotype showed up many times. Time point specified: pre-sensitization, week 0. Treatment in this sample: therapeutic diphenylcyclopropenone sensitization with weekly scalp DPC. CDR1 is LGHNA and CDR2 is YSLEER in the germline V gene. This CDR3 is 16 amino acids long. Trimming cost V 6 bases and J 4 bases; bases outside gene matches: 11. This specimen consisted of whole blood, obtained in connection with sensitization to the hapten diphenylcyclopropenone (DPC). The source is a woman aged 40 to 49 with alopecia areata. Some clones in this sample may be carry-over from other donors' samples. This chain links TRBV4-3 with TRBJ2-3; 9 nucleotides match TRBD2. The CDR3 region is CASRPYSGGVPDTQYF. CDR3 DNA: TGCGCCAGCAGACCTTATAGCGGGGGCGTGCCAGATACGCAGTATTTT.